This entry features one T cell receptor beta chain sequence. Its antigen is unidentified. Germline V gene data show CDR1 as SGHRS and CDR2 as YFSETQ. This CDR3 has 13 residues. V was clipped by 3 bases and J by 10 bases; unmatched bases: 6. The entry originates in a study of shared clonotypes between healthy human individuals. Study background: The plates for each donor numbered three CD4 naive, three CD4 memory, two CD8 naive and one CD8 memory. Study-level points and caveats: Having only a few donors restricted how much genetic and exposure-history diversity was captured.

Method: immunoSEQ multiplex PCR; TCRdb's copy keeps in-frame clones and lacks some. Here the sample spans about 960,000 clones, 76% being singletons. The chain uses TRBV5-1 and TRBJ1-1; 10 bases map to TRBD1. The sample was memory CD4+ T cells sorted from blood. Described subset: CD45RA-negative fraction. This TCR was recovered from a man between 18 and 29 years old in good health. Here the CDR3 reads CASSSVGQGRAFF. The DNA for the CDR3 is TGCGCCAGCAGCTCGGTGGGACAGGGGAGAGCTTTCTTT.